The present TCR beta chain was sequenced within a study of T cells in Graves' hyperthyroidism and ophthalmopathy. Patients having uncontrolled infection, another autoimmune disease, pregnancy or lactation were not included. Study-wide points: The model predicted ophthalmopathy a median approximately six months before onset.

The CDR3 extends over 14 amino acids. Trimming shortened V by 3 bases and J by 11 bases, and 17 bases separated the two germline ends. Germline-derived CDR1 and CDR2 are SGHTA and FQGNSA. Researchers took RNA transcripts and amplified the TCR beta CDR3 regions from them. A set of HTBI primers served as the primers for a first-round RT-PCR of the TCR CDR3. In TCRdb, the multiplex PCR reads were re-called with MiXCR into one record per CDR3 protein. The table lists roughly 500,000 distinct CDR3 sequences, 46% of them singletons, with around a fifth in the top ten. As concerns this clonotype: Its antigen is undetermined.

The sequencing input was peripheral blood or thyroid tissue (not recorded which). This TCR was recovered from an adult woman with Graves' disease, either hyperthyroidism or ophthalmopathy (not recorded which). The V gene is TRBV7-2, the J gene TRBJ1-5, with D hard to call. The CDR3 here is CASSFQTGQETQHF. The CDR3 coding sequence is TGTGCCAGCAGCTTTCAAACGGGCCAAGAGACCCAGCATTTT.